A single sample gave rise to the 8 T cell receptor beta chains below, sequenced in a study of identical twins. TCRdb independently ran MiXCR on the 5' RACE reads; one entry per CDR3 protein. The sample contains 400,000 to 500,000 distinct CDR3 sequences, around 20% of which appear only once. The sequencing input was naive T cells sorted from blood. Receptors originate from a man aged 45-65 years in good health.

This clonotype was counted many times. V and J are TRBV5-1 and TRBJ2-7; D may be TRBD1 or TRBD2 (5 bases each). CDR1 and CDR2 from the germline V gene are SGHRS and YFSETQ. Trimming removed 7 bases from V and 3 bases from J, with 20 bases in between. The CDR3 runs 15 residues. The DNA for the CDR3 is TGCGCCAGCGGAGCCGGGACCGCAGACAGCTACGAGCAGTACTTC. It is translated as CASGAGTADSYEQYF.

The V gene is TRBV2, the J gene TRBJ2-1; possibly TRBD2 for D (5 bases). V lost 6 bases, J lost 10 bases, and 10 bases lay in between. The CDR3 covers 11 residues. Germline V CDR1 and CDR2: SNHLY, FYNNEI. The CDR3 region is CASSGIPEQFF. Here the CDR3 DNA reads TGTGCCAGCAGCGGGATCCCCGAGCAGTTCTTC.

The V gene is TRBV9, the J gene TRBJ2-7; D not resolved. The CDR3 is made up of 13 amino acids. The germline CDR1 and CDR2 sequences are SGDLS and YYNGEE. The V end was cut by 7 bases, the J end by 4 bases, with 15 bases between. The CDR3 DNA is TGTGCCAGCGGCAGTGGGGTAGTATACGAGCAGTACTTC. The encoded protein is CASGSGVVYEQYF.

This chain joins TRBV12-3 or TRBV12-4 and TRBJ2-2, with D perhaps assigned TRBD1 or TRBD2 (5 bases each). Trimming shortened V by 5 bases and J by 1 base, and 8 bases separated the two germline ends. The CDR3 contains 14 residues. CDR3 amino acids: CASSEGRNTGELFF. Here the CDR3 DNA reads TGTGCCAGCAGTGAGGGGAGGAACACCGGGGAGCTGTTTTTT.

This clonotype was detected ten times or more. The chain joins TRBV5-1 to TRBJ2-1, with D unclear. The CDR3 spans 15 residues. Germline lookup yields CDR1 SGHRS and CDR2 YFSETQ. V shed 0 bases and J shed 9 bases, with 16 bases lying between them. The CDR3 sequence is CASSLEGGPPGEQFF. The CDR3, as DNA: TGCGCCAGCAGCTTGGAGGGCGGCCCGCCGGGTGAGCAGTTCTTC. Full variable domain (remainder filled in from reference TRBV5-1 and TRBJ2-1): KAGVTQTPRYLIKTRGQQVTLSCSPISGHRSVSWYQQTPGQGLQFLFEYFSETQRNKGNFPGRFSGRQFSNSRSEMNVSTLELGDSALYLCASSLEGGPPGEQFFGPGTRLTVL.

The sample holds a few counts of this clonotype. The V gene is TRBV6-1, the J gene TRBJ2-1; 10 positions match TRBD2. CDR1 and CDR2 (germline): MNHNS, SASEGT. Unmatched junction bases numbered 6, after V lost 6 bases and J lost 4 bases. CDR3 length equals 15 residues. CDR3 DNA: TGTGCCAGCAGAAATAGCGGGGGGCCGTACAATGAGCAGTTCTTC. It translates to CASRNSGGPYNEQFF.

This clonotype appeared a few times. J is TRBJ1-6 and V is TRBV20-1; D remains ambiguous. Germline V gene sequence: CDR1 DFQATT, CDR2 SNEGSKA (reference sequence). With 2 bases removed from V and 3 bases from J, the gap between germline ends came to 11 bases. This CDR3 region has 15 residues. CDR3 nucleotides: TGCAGTGCTAGAAAGGGCAGTCTCTATAATTCACCCCTCCACTTT. Its protein is CSARKGSLYNSPLHF.

This clonotype has a count of ten or more. This chain joins TRBV28 and TRBJ2-1, with a possible D match to TRBD2 (6 bases). The CDR3 has 16 amino acids. V lost 5 bases and J 2 bases, leaving 16 bases between the germline ends. Germline CDR1 is MDHEN and CDR2 is SYDVKM. CDR3 region: CASSAPPGLTYNEQFF. The CDR3 DNA reads as TGTGCCAGCAGTGCGCCACCAGGACTAACCTACAATGAGCAGTTCTTC.